This T cell receptor (beta chain) came from a study of control samples from healthy donors and cancer patients. This CDR3 has 13 residues. Germline CDR1 is SGHDT and CDR2 is YYEEEE. Trimming shortened V by 3 bases and J by 15 bases, and 19 bases separated the two germline ends. Clones were read by immunoSEQ multiplex PCR, and TCRdb kept only the in-frame ones, dropping some. The table lists about 94,000 clones, about nine tenths of them singletons, with under 4% in the top ten. The sample taken for sequencing was blood. The receptor was derived from a woman aged 18-29 years in good health. This chain connects TRBV5-6 to TRBJ2-4; no clear D. The CDR3 sequence is CASSWGIGQAPYF. The CDR3, as DNA: TGTGCCAGCAGCTGGGGTATTGGGCAGGCCCCGTACTTC.